This passage covers 27 T cell receptor beta chains from one sample sequenced in a study of shared clonotypes between healthy human individuals (dated by TCRdb to about 2020). Library preparation used the immunoSEQ multiplex PCR assay. As stored in TCRdb, this immuneACCESS dataset retains in-frame rearrangements with V and J assigned. A fraction of the clones does not appear; measured against another copy, unresolved V genes explain less than half of the discrepancy, and the remainder lacks a known reason. This sample lists 2 million to 3 million clones; roughly 93% were detected once. In total, the top ten clones hold 0.36% of the sample. The sample comprised naive CD4+ T cells from PBMCs. Sample cell subset or site, as interpreted from the label and publication: CD45RA+ positively selected. Source of these receptors: a man younger than 35 in good health. Some clones in this sample may be carry-over from other donors' samples.

The chain carries TRBV29-1 and TRBJ2-5; 12 bases match TRBD2. Trimming removed 1 base from V and 4 bases from J; junction bases left unmatched: 7. This CDR3 contains 16 residues. Germline CDR1 is SQVTM and CDR2 is ANQGSEA. CDR3 coding DNA: TGCAGCGTTGAAGTGCCTGGACTAGCGGGACGAGAGACCCAGTACTTC. Protein: CSVEVPGLAGRETQYF.

This clone was recorded a few times. The same CDR3 arises from other DNA sequences in this sample as well. The chain links TRBV7-2 to TRBJ2-7; D unclear. V was pared by 4 bases and J by 3 bases, with 4 bases between. Germline values: CDR1 SGHTA, CDR2 FQGNSA. The CDR3 has 11 residues. The CDR3 DNA sequence: TGTGCCAGCAGCTCCCTCTACGAGCAGTACTTC. Translating gives CASSSLYEQYF. The full variable domain, rest sourced from reference TRBV7-2 and TRBJ2-7, is GAGVSQSPSNKVTEKGKDVELRCDPISGHTALYWYRQSLGQGLEFLIYFQGNSAPDKSGLPSDRFSAERTGGSVSTLTIQRTQQEDSAVYLCASSSLYEQYFGPGTRLTVT.

This clone occurred a few times. The chain carries TRBV4-2 and TRBJ1-2; D is perhaps TRBD1 (5 bases). This CDR3 contains 15 residues. V was trimmed by 0 bases and J by 8 bases, leaving 16 bases between them. Germline V CDR1 and CDR2: LGHNA, YNFKEQ. The CDR3 loop reads CASSQDLAGRRGYTF. CDR3 nucleotides: TGTGCCAGCAGCCAAGACCTGGCGGGGCGTCGCGGCTACACCTTC.

V usage is TRBV5-4 and J usage is TRBJ2-3; 7 bases map to TRBD2. Losses at the gene ends were 0 bases for V and 4 bases for J; bases not matched to a gene: 11. The CDR3 covers 17 residues. Germline CDR1 is SGHNT and CDR2 is YYREEE (reference sequence). The CDR3 protein is CASSLVVRTSRPDTQYF. CDR3 nucleotides: TGTGCCAGCAGCTTGGTTGTCCGGACTAGTCGACCAGATACGCAGTATTTT.

The genes are TRBV5-5 and TRBJ2-3; D gene uncertain. Germline V CDR1 and CDR2: SGHKS, YYEKEE (reference sequence). The CDR3 is 14 amino acids. V was clipped by 0 bases and J by 0 bases, with 5 bases between them. The CDR3 nucleotides read TGTGCCAGCAGCTTGGTCGGGAGCACAGATACGCAGTATTTT. Translated: CASSLVGSTDTQYF.

With respect to this clone: Other nucleotide sequences from this sample produce the same CDR3. The rearrangement uses TRBV7-3 and TRBJ2-1, with 13 bases fitting TRBD2. This CDR3 spans 15 amino acids. Germline V gene sequence: CDR1 SGHTA, CDR2 FQGTGA. V lost 5 bases to trimming and J lost 4 bases; unmatched junction nucleotides: 2. This CDR3 reads CASSPGLAGYNEQFF. The CDR3, as DNA: TGTGCCAGCAGCCCGGGACTAGCGGGATACAATGAGCAGTTCTTC. The full variable domain, its missing parts supplied by reference TRBV7-3 and TRBJ2-1, is GAGVSQTPSNKVTEKGKYVELRCDPISGHTALYWYRQSLGQGPEFLIYFQGTGAADDSGLPNDRFFAVRPEGSVSTLKIQRTERGDSAVYLCASSPGLAGYNEQFFGPGTRLTVL.

The chain recombines TRBV15 with TRBJ2-1; D possibly corresponds to TRBD1 (5 bases). From germline, CDR1 is LNHNV and CDR2 YYDKDF (reference sequence). The V end lost 0 bases, the J end lost 6 bases, and 12 bases lay between the germline ends. The CDR3 runs 15 residues. CDR3 coding DNA: TGTGCCACCAGCAGAGAGGTTGAGACAGTCAATGAGCAGTTCTTC. Residues: CATSREVETVNEQFF.

This chain connects TRBV11-1 to TRBJ1-2, with no clear D. The CDR3 extends over 15 amino acids. V was trimmed by 3 bases and J by 2 bases, leaving 13 bases between them. Germline-derived CDR1 and CDR2 are SGHAT and FQDESV (reference sequence). The CDR3 sequence: CASSFDKAGNYGYTF. Written as DNA, the CDR3 is TGTGCCAGCAGCTTTGACAAGGCCGGCAACTATGGCTACACCTTC.

The chain links TRBV28 to TRBJ2-5; TRBD1 might be the D (5 bases). The V and J ends lost 7 bases and 4 bases respectively, with 16 bases between them. Per the germline V gene, CDR1 is MDHEN and CDR2 is SYDVKM. This CDR3 contains 14 residues. CDR3 coding DNA: TGTGCCAGCAACCAGGGTTTCCTAGGAGAGACCCAGTACTTC. Residues: CASNQGFLGETQYF. Full variable domain (remainder filled in from reference TRBV28 and TRBJ2-5): DVKVTQSSRYLVKRTGEKVFLECVQDMDHENMFWYRQDPGLGLRLIYFSYDVKMKEKGDIPEGYSVSREKKERFSLILESASTNQTSMYLCASNQGFLGETQYFGPGTRLLVL.

This chain joins TRBV6-1 and TRBJ1-2; D is unresolved. CDR1 and CDR2 (germline): MNHNS, SASEGT. This CDR3 region has 15 residues. Trimming cost V 4 bases and J 6 bases, with 18 bases left between them. DNA for the CDR3: TGTGCCAGCAGTGCAACCAGAGTCTCTTCTAATGGCTACACCTTC. It yields the protein CASSATRVSSNGYTF.

This clone has a single count. V is TRBV7-2 and J is TRBJ2-2, with 7 bases that match TRBD2. The V gene's germline CDR1 is SGHTA and CDR2 FQGNSA. V gave up 3 bases and J gave up 5 bases; unmatched junction bases: 3. This CDR3 has 14 residues. CDR3 protein: CASSFIGRTGELFF. The CDR3 DNA reads as TGTGCCAGCAGCTTTATCGGGAGGACCGGGGAGCTGTTTTTT.

This rearrangement joins TRBV7-9 to TRBJ1-4; weak D call: TRBD1 (5 bases). The CDR3 has 13 residues. The V end was cut by 2 bases, the J end by 8 bases, with 9 bases between. Germline CDR1 reads SEHNR; CDR2 reads FQNEAQ (reference sequence). CDR3 coding DNA: TGTGCCAGCAGCTTACTGACAGCGGAAAAACTGTTTTTT. As protein: CASSLLTAEKLFF.

The genes are TRBV7-2 and TRBJ2-7; D could derive from TRBD1 or TRBD2 (6 bases each). CDR3 length: 14 amino acids. V was shortened by 5 bases and J by 4 bases, with 15 bases between the two germline ends. Germline V gives CDR1 SGHTA, CDR2 FQGNSA. In nucleotides, the CDR3 is TGTGCCAGCAGCCCAGGGGTAGGACTATACGAGCAGTACTTC. It yields the protein CASSPGVGLYEQYF.

The chain employs TRBV7-6 and TRBJ2-1; 7 nucleotides line up with TRBD2. The CDR3 runs to 16 residues. The germline V gene encodes CDR1 SGHVS and CDR2 FNYEAQ. V lost 5 bases to trimming and J lost 0 bases; unmatched junction nucleotides: 7. As DNA, the CDR3 is TGTGCCAGCAGCAACACGTGGACTAGCTCCTACAATGAGCAGTTCTTC. Protein product: CASSNTWTSSYNEQFF.

The gene calls are TRBV15 and TRBJ2-7; 10 bases align to TRBD2. Per the germline V gene, CDR1 is LNHNV and CDR2 is YYDKDF (reference sequence). V was clipped by 5 bases and J by 5 bases; unmatched bases: 3. The CDR3 length is 13 residues. The CDR3 DNA follows: TGTGCCACCAGCCAGCGGGAGGGCGACGAGCAGTACTTC. It translates to CATSQREGDEQYF.

V and J are TRBV5-5 and TRBJ1-2; TRBD1 aligns across 9 bases. The CDR3 is 13 residues long. The germline V gene has CDR1 SGHKS and CDR2 YYEKEE (reference sequence). With 4 bases clipped from V and 7 bases from J, the junction kept 5 bases outside the gene matches. The CDR3 coding sequence is TGTGCCAGCAGCGCGGGACAGGGTATTGGCTACACCTTC. Translated: CASSAGQGIGYTF.

The rearrangement links TRBV5-8 to TRBJ2-5; D remains unclear. CDR1 and CDR2 (germline): SGHTS, YDEGEE. V shed 0 bases and J shed 4 bases, with 10 bases lying between them. The CDR3 is 14 amino acids. This chain's CDR3 is CASSLVHARETQYF. The DNA of the CDR3 is TGTGCCAGCAGCTTGGTTCATGCTAGAGAGACCCAGTACTTC.

With respect to this clone: Other nucleotide sequences in the sample specify the same CDR3. CDR3 sequence (DNA): TGCGCCAGCAGCTTGATGACAGGGAGGGAGACCCAGTACTTC. Residues: CASSLMTGRETQYF. The rearrangement uses TRBV5-1 and TRBJ2-5; D is possibly TRBD1 (7 bases). Germline V gene sequence: CDR1 SGHRS, CDR2 YFSETQ. The CDR3 length is 14 residues. Trimming took off 1 base at V and 5 bases at J, with 12 bases between the two ends.

This chain links TRBV30 with TRBJ2-5; D unclear. This CDR3 region has 13 residues. With 3 bases removed from V and 2 bases from J, the gap between germline ends came to 10 bases. Germline V gene data show CDR1 as GTSNPN and CDR2 as SVGIG (reference sequence). The CDR3 region is CAWRGRVQETQYF. The CDR3, as DNA: TGTGCCTGGAGAGGACGGGTTCAAGAGACCCAGTACTTC.

The rearrangement links TRBV9 to TRBJ2-7; 8 bases align to TRBD2. Trimming removed 0 bases from V and 2 bases from J; junction bases left unmatched: 10. Germline V gives CDR1 SGDLS, CDR2 YYNGEE. The CDR3 runs 17 residues. As DNA, the CDR3 is TGTGCCAGCAGCGTAGAGGCCTCTCTAGCGGGCCCCTACGAGCAGTACTTC. This codes for CASSVEASLAGPYEQYF.

The rearrangement joins TRBV18 to TRBJ1-2; no clear D gene. The V gene's germline CDR1 is KGHSH and CDR2 LQKENI. The CDR3 has 15 amino acids. With 3 bases removed from V and 3 bases from J, the gap between germline ends came to 14 bases. The CDR3 bases are TGTGCCAGCTCACCGGGCAGTAAACCCGACTATGGCTACACCTTC. This encodes CASSPGSKPDYGYTF.

The V call is TRBV4-1, the J call TRBJ2-6; 9 nucleotides line up with TRBD1. CDR1 MGHRA and CDR2 YSYEKL come from the germline V gene. Trimming at V came to 7 bases and at J to 2 bases, leaving 18 bases not matched to a gene. The CDR3 length is 20 residues. The CDR3 DNA is TGCGCCAGCAACTCTGGGTACAGGGGGCCTTTAGGACCTGGGGCCAACGTCCTGACTTTC. Amino acid sequence: CASNSGYRGPLGPGANVLTF.

Comment on this clone: The same CDR3 can be traced to other DNA sequences in this sample. This chain uses TRBV28 with TRBJ2-5; 13 nucleotides match TRBD2. J was trimmed by 5 bases and V by 5 bases; bases with no gene match: 2. This CDR3 comprises 14 residues. The germline CDR1 and CDR2 sequences are MDHEN and SYDVKM. CDR3 in amino acids: CASSGLAGVETQYF. DNA for the CDR3: TGTGCCAGCAGTGGACTAGCGGGAGTGGAGACCCAGTACTTC.

The DNA for the CDR3 is TGTGCCAGCAAACCATGGCGGGACGAGAGATACGAGCAGTACTTC. This codes for CASKPWRDERYEQYF. V is TRBV27 and J is TRBJ2-7, with D perhaps matching TRBD2 (6 bases). The CDR3 sequence is 15 residues long. Germline CDR1 MNHEY, CDR2 SMNVEV (reference sequence). V shed 7 bases and J shed 4 bases, with 20 bases lying between them.

Note on this clone: This sample also contains other DNA sequences that code for the same CDR3. V gene TRBV11-2 combines with J gene TRBJ1-1; unclear D gene. This CDR3 is 13 amino acids long. The V gene lost 2 bases and the J gene lost 1 base, with 5 bases spanning the gap. Germline V gives CDR1 SGHAT, CDR2 FQNNGV. The CDR3 sequence is CASSLRGNTEAFF. CDR3 sequence (DNA): TGTGCCAGCAGCTTAAGAGGGAACACTGAAGCTTTCTTT.

V gene TRBV7-3 combines with J gene TRBJ2-3; 9 bases are shared with TRBD2. Per the germline V gene, CDR1 is SGHTA and CDR2 is FQGTGA. The junction had 8 bases not matched to a gene; V was cut back by 5 bases and J by 5 bases. The CDR3 runs to 15 residues. CDR3 coding DNA: TGTGCCAGCAGCGCCTCTAGCGGGATCTTAGATACGCAGTATTTT. Protein sequence: CASSASSGILDTQYF.

This clone was observed a single time. The J gene is TRBJ2-5, the V gene TRBV5-1, with TRBD2 matching 12 bases. Losses at the gene ends were 0 bases for V and 3 bases for J; bases not matched to a gene: 9. The CDR3 is made up of 18 amino acids. CDR1 and CDR2 from the germline V gene are SGHRS and YFSETQ. CDR3 protein: CASSLGSLAGGLEETQYF. CDR3 in DNA: TGCGCCAGCAGCTTGGGTTCACTAGCGGGAGGCCTCGAAGAGACCCAGTACTTC. The full variable domain, rest sourced from reference TRBV5-1 and TRBJ2-5, is KAGVTQTPRYLIKTRGQQVTLSCSPISGHRSVSWYQQTPGQGLQFLFEYFSETQRNKGNFPGRFSGRQFSNSRSEMNVSTLELGDSALYLCASSLGSLAGGLEETQYFGPGTRLLVL.